A selection of T cell receptor beta chains follows, all from one sample in a study of Ad26.COV2.S vaccination and SARS-CoV-2 variants. Assay: immunoSEQ multiplex PCR; the TCRdb copy retains only in-frame clones and omits some. The table shows about 390,000 clones, with approximately 92% occurring only once. Sequencing used peripheral blood, obtained in a trial of Ad26.COV2.S vaccine versus placebo. The receptors originated from a person between 18 and 60 years old who received the Ad26.COV2.S COVID-19 vaccine or a placebo. CDR3s include the opening cysteine and the closing phenylalanine or tryptophan. The D gene is left open where the match is weak. Not every row has a clone size; where given, it reads once, few, many or a size class.

J gene | clone size | D gene | V gene | CDR3 DNA | CDR3 protein
TRBJ1-3 | NA | NA | TRBV5-5 | TGTGCCAGCAGCTGGGGAAACACCATATATTTT | CASSWGNTIYF
TRBJ1-2 | NA | NA | TRBV7-2 | TGTGCCAGCAGCTTCACGACGGGCGGCTACACCTTC | CASSFTTGGYTF
TRBJ2-1 | NA | NA | TRBV4-3 | TGCGCCAGCAGCCTCGGTAGCCCGGACCTTGAGCAGTTCTTC | CASSLGSPDLEQFF
TRBJ1-6 | NA | TRBD1 | TRBV18 | TGTGCCAGCTCCGCCGGGACAGGGAGGGCTTCACCCCTCCACTTT | CASSAGTGRASPLHF
TRBJ1-5 | NA | NA | TRBV6-5 | TGTGCCAGCAGTTACTCTGGGGGAAGCAATCAGCCCCAGCATTTT | CASSYSGGSNQPQHF
TRBJ1-1 | NA | NA | TRBV4-1 | TGCGCCAGCAGCCAAGCTCCTCCCACTGAAGCTTTCTTT | CASSQAPPTEAFF
TRBJ1-5 | NA | TRBD1 | TRBV11-2 | TGTGCCAGCAGCTTAGACGGGACAGGGGCCCTTATGTACCCCCAGCATTTT | CASSLDGTGALMYPQHF
TRBJ2-3 | NA | NA | TRBV9 | TGTGCCAGCAGCGCCCCCGAGGGGTCCACTAGCACAGATACGCAGTATTTT | CASSAPEGSTSTDTQYF
TRBJ2-5 | NA | NA | TRBV5-6 | TGTGCCAGCAGCCCGAAGGACAGACAAGAGACCCAGTACTTC | CASSPKDRQETQYF
TRBJ2-5 | NA | TRBD2 | TRBV7-2 | TGTGCCAGCAGCTCCGACGGACCAACTAGCGGGGGAGCGAAGACCCAGTACTTC | CASSSDGPTSGGAKTQYF
TRBJ1-1 | NA | NA | TRBV18 | TGTGCCAGCTCACCACCCATAGGTAAAAGCAAGGACACTGAAGCTTTCTTT | CASSPPIGKSKDTEAFF
TRBJ1-1 | NA | NA | TRBV4-3 | TGCGCCAGCAGCCAAGCGCCCGGGGAGCCAGGGGCACTCACTGAAGCTTTCTTT | CASSQAPGEPGALTEAFF
TRBJ1-1 | NA | TRBD1 | TRBV14 | TGTGCCAGCAGCCTCTGGACAGGGGGCGTCAGGACTGAAGCTTTCTTT | CASSLWTGGVRTEAFF
TRBJ2-7 | NA | TRBD1 | TRBV6-5 | TGTGCCAGCAGGGACCGACAGGGGGCGAGAAACGAGCAGTACTTC | CASRDRQGARNEQYF
TRBJ2-7 | NA | NA | TRBV3-1/TRBV3-2 | TGTGCCAGCAGCCCCGTGAACGTCCCCTACGAGCGGTACTTC | CASSPVNVPYERYF
TRBJ2-7 | NA | NA | TRBV28 | TGTGCCAGCAGTTTACTTGGACAGAGCTCCTACGAGCAGTACTTC | CASSLLGQSSYEQYF
TRBJ2-3 | NA | TRBD2 | TRBV7-6 | TGTGCCAGCAGCGTTGCTAGCGGCCACTTCCTCGTTACGCAGTATTTT | CASSVASGHFLVTQYF
TRBJ2-5 | NA | NA | TRBV7-7 | TGTGCCAGCGGTCCTAGGGGACCGGCGGAGACCCAGTACTTC | CASGPRGPAETQYF
TRBJ2-7 | NA | NA | TRBV11-2 | TGTGCCAGCAGCTTAGATCGGGCAGGGCCGTCCGAGCAGTACTTC | CASSLDRAGPSEQYF
TRBJ2-2 | NA | NA | TRBV13 | TGTGCCAGCAGCCCCTACGGGGGGAACACCGGGGAGCTGTTTTTT | CASSPYGGNTGELFF
TRBJ1-2 | NA | NA | TRBV6-2/TRBV6-3 | TGTGCCAGCAGTATGGAGGCCCGCACCTATGGCTACACCTTC | CASSMEARTYGYTF
TRBJ1-2 | NA | NA | TRBV6-1 | TGTGCCAGCAGTGAATGGAACTATGGCTACACCTTC | CASSEWNYGYTF
TRBJ2-7 | once | TRBD1 | TRBV24-1 | TGTGCCACCAGTGACAGGGACAGATCCGAGCAGTACTTC | CATSDRDRSEQYF
TRBJ2-3 | NA | NA | TRBV9 | TGTGCCAGCAGCGTAGAGGGCGGAGGCACAGATACGCAGTATTTT | CASSVEGGGTDTQYF
TRBJ1-5 | once | NA | TRBV5-6 | TGTGCCAGCAGCTTCCGGGGCCTGGGTCAGCCCCAGCATTTT | CASSFRGLGQPQHF
TRBJ2-1 | NA | NA | TRBV9 | TGTGCCAGCAGCGTTATTCCAGGCCCACTCAATGAGCAGTTCTTC | CASSVIPGPLNEQFF
TRBJ1-6 | NA | TRBD1 | TRBV6-5 | TGTGCCAGCAGTTACTCGATGCAGGGGACAGACCTCCACTTT | CASSYSMQGTDLHF
TRBJ2-1 | NA | TRBD2 | TRBV19 | TGTGCCAGTAGTAAGGCTAGCGGGGCAGGAACCTACAATGAGCAGTTCTTC | CASSKASGAGTYNEQFF
TRBJ2-5 | NA | NA | TRBV6-6 | TGTGCCAGCCGGAGGGGAGAAGAGACCCAGTACTTC | CASRRGEETQYF
TRBJ2-7 | NA | TRBD1 | TRBV7-2 | TGTGCCAGCAGCCCGGGACAGGGGGCGAGGGAGCAGTACTTC | CASSPGQGAREQYF
TRBJ1-1 | NA | NA | TRBV10-1 | TGCGCCAGCAGTGCACGGGAGAACACTGAAGCTTTCTTT | CASSARENTEAFF
TRBJ1-2 | NA | TRBD1 | TRBV12-3/TRBV12-4 | TGTGCCAGCCTACAGGGGTGGGGCTATGGCTACACCTTC | CASLQGWGYGYTF
TRBJ1-5 | NA | NA | TRBV7-9 | TGTGCCAGCAGCTTAGGCCAGGATAGCAATCAGCCCCAGCATTTT | CASSLGQDSNQPQHF
TRBJ2-5 | NA | TRBD2 | TRBV7-2 | TGTGCCAGCAGCTTAGCAGTCGGGACTAGAAGGGGGGAGACCCAGTACTTC | CASSLAVGTRRGETQYF
TRBJ2-7 | NA | NA | TRBV2 | TGTGCCAGCAGGGGGTTCTCCTACGAGCAGTACTTC | CASRGFSYEQYF
TRBJ1-3 | NA | NA | TRBV7-2 | TGTGCCAGCAGCTTCCGGGGACTCTCTGGAAACACCATATATTTT | CASSFRGLSGNTIYF
TRBJ2-1 | few | NA | TRBV10-3 | TGTGCCATCAGTGGGTTTGACTACAATGAGCAGTTCTTC | CAISGFDYNEQFF
TRBJ2-7 | NA | TRBD1 | TRBV19 | TGTGCCAGTAGCCCGACAGGGGTCAACGAGCAGTACTTC | CASSPTGVNEQYF
TRBJ1-1 | NA | NA | TRBV6-2/TRBV6-3 | TGTGCCAGCAGTTGGGGAGTCGGAGGTAAAGCTTTCTTT | CASSWGVGGKAFF
TRBJ2-6 | NA | TRBD1 | TRBV29-1 | TGCAGCGTTCGACAGGGTACAAACTCTGGGGCCAACGTCCTGACTTTC | CSVRQGTNSGANVLTF
TRBJ2-3 | NA | NA | TRBV5-5 | TGTGCCAGCAGCTTGGAAGTCACTCTAAGCACAGATACGCAGTATTTT | CASSLEVTLSTDTQYF
TRBJ1-3 | NA | NA | TRBV30 | TGTGCCTGGGATGACACGAGTGGAAACACCATATATTTT | CAWDDTSGNTIYF
TRBJ1-1 | NA | NA | TRBV11-2 | TGTGCCAGCAGCCCTAACCCAGAAACAGGGCAGAACACTGAAGCTTTCTTT | CASSPNPETGQNTEAFF
TRBJ1-4 | NA | TRBD1 | TRBV5-5 | TGTGCCAGCAGCTCTGACAGGGTCGGAAAACTGTTTTTT | CASSSDRVGKLFF
TRBJ2-5 | NA | NA | TRBV6-2/TRBV6-3 | TGTGCCAGCAGTTACCTTCAGATCCAAGAGACCCAGTACTTC | CASSYLQIQETQYF
TRBJ2-7 | NA | NA | TRBV18 | TGTGCCAGCTCACCACGAGGGACGGCCTCCTACGAGCAGTACTTC | CASSPRGTASYEQYF
TRBJ1-2 | NA | NA | TRBV6-5 | TGTGCCAGCAGTTACTCGATTAGCCAGGTTCATGGCTACACCTTC | CASSYSISQVHGYTF
TRBJ1-1 | NA | TRBD1 | TRBV19 | TGTGCCAGTAAGGCAACAGGGGGTATGAACACTGAAGCTTTCTTT | CASKATGGMNTEAFF
TRBJ1-1 | NA | NA | TRBV30 | TGTGCCTGGAGTGTTGGGGCAGCCCTACCGAACACTGAAGCTTTCTTT | CAWSVGAALPNTEAFF
TRBJ1-1 | NA | NA | TRBV10-1 | TGCGCCAGCAGCGGACAGATTAACACTGAAGCTTTCTTT | CASSGQINTEAFF
TRBJ2-2 | NA | NA | TRBV25-1 | TGTGCCAGCAGTGATTATCGTCGACAGGGAGGCACCGGGGAGCTGTTTTTT | CASSDYRRQGGTGELFF
TRBJ2-5 | NA | NA | TRBV12-5 | TGTGCTAGTGGTGCGGGACTGCAAGAGACCCAGTACTTC | CASGAGLQETQYF
TRBJ2-7 | NA | NA | TRBV9 | TGTGCCAGCAGCGTAGATGTAGGGATCTCCTACGAGCAGTACTTC | CASSVDVGISYEQYF
TRBJ2-5 | NA | TRBD2 | TRBV6-2/TRBV6-3 | TGTGCCAGCAGTTACGGACTAGCGGAGGAGACCCAGTACTTC | CASSYGLAEETQYF
TRBJ2-1 | NA | TRBD1 | TRBV6-5 | TGTGCCAGCACTACAACCGGGACAGGGACCAATGAGCAGTTCTTC | CASTTTGTGTNEQFF
TRBJ2-6 | NA | NA | TRBV27 | TGTGCCAGCAGTTTAGAGGCTGGGGCCAACGTCCTGACTTTC | CASSLEAGANVLTF
TRBJ1-4 | once | NA | TRBV4-3 | TGCGCCAGCAGCCAAGGCGGTTCAGCAACTAATGAAAAACTGTTTTTT | CASSQGGSATNEKLFF
TRBJ2-7 | NA | NA | TRBV30 | TGTGCCTGGAGTTGGACAGCACCAATTACCTACGAGCAGTACTTC | CAWSWTAPITYEQYF
TRBJ1-4 | NA | TRBD1 | TRBV6-5 | TGTGCCAGCAGTTCCACAGGGGGCGTTAATGAAAAACTGTTTTTT | CASSSTGGVNEKLFF
TRBJ2-2 | NA | NA | TRBV13 | TGTGCCAGCAGCTCTCTTTTAACGGGTGCCGGGGAGCTGTTTTTT | CASSSLLTGAGELFF